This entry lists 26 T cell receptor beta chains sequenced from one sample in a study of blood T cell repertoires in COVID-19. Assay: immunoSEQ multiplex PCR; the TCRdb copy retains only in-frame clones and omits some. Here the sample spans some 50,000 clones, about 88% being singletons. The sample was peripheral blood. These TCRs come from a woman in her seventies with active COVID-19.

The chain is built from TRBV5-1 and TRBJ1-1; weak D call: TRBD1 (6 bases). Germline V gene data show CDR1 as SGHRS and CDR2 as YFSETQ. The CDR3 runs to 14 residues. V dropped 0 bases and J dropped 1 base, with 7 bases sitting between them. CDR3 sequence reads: CASSLGQENTEAFF. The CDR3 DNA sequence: TGCGCCAGCAGCTTGGGACAGGAGAACACTGAAGCTTTCTTT.

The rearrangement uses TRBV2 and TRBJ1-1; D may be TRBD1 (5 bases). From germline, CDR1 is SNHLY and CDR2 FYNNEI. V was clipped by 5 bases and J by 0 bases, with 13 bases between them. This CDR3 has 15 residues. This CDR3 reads CASSFPTEMNTEAFF. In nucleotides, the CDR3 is TGTGCCAGCAGTTTCCCGACAGAGATGAACACTGAAGCTTTCTTT.

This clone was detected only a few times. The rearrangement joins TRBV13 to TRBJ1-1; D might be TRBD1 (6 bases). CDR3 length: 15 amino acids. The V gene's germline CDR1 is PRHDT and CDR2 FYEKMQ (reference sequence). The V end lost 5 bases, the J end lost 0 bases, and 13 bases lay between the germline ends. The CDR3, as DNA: TGTGCCAGCAGCCCGCGCGGACAGCTGAACACTGAAGCTTTCTTT. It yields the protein CASSPRGQLNTEAFF. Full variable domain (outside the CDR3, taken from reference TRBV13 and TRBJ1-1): AAGVIQSPRHLIKEKRETATLKCYPIPRHDTVYWYQQGPGQDPQFLISFYEKMQSDKGSIPDRFSAQQFSDYHSELNMSSLELGDSALYFCASSPRGQLNTEAFFGQGTRLTVV.

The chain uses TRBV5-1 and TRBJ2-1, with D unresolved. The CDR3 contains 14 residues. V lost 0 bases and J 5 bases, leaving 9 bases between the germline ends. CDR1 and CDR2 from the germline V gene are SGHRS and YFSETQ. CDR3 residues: CASSLANRDNEQFF. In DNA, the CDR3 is TGCGCCAGCAGCTTGGCCAACCGGGACAATGAGCAGTTCTTC.

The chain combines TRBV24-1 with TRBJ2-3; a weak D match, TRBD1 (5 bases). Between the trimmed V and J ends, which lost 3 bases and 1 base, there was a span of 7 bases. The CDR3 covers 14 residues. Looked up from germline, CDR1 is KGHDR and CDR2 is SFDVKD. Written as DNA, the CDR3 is TGTGCCACCAGTGATACAGGTGGCACAGATACGCAGTATTTT. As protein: CATSDTGGTDTQYF.

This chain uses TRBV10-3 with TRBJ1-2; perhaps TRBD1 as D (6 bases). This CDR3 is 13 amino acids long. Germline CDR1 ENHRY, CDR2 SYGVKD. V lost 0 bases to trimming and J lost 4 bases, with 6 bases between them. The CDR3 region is CAISESGGYGYTF. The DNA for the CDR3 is TGTGCCATCAGTGAGTCAGGGGGCTATGGCTACACCTTC.

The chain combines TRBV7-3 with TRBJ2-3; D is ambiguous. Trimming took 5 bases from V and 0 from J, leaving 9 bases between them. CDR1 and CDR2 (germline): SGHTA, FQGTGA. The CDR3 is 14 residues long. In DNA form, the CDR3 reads TGTGCCAGCAGCCCCGGTCCTAGCACAGATACGCAGTATTTT. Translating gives CASSPGPSTDTQYF.

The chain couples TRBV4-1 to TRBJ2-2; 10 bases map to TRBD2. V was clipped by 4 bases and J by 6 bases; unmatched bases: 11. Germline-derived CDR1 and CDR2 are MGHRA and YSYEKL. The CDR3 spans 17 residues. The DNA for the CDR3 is TGCGCCAGCAGCCCTACAGCTCCGGGACTAGCGCCCGGGGAGCTGTTTTTT. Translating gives CASSPTAPGLAPGELFF.

In DNA, the CDR3 is TGTGCCAGCAGCGTAGCTTCGGGGGATGAAAAACTGTTTTTT. Protein: CASSVASGDEKLFF. The chain couples TRBV9 to TRBJ1-4, with D perhaps TRBD1 (5 bases). This CDR3 spans 14 amino acids. Germline values: CDR1 SGDLS, CDR2 YYNGEE. V was cut by 0 bases and J by 6 bases, with 9 bases left in between.

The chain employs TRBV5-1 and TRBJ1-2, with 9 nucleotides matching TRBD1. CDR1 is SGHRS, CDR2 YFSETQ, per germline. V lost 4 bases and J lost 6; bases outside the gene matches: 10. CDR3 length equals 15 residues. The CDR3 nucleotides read TGCGCCAGCAGCGCCGGGTTAAGGACAGGGGATGGCTACACCTTC. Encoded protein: CASSAGLRTGDGYTF.

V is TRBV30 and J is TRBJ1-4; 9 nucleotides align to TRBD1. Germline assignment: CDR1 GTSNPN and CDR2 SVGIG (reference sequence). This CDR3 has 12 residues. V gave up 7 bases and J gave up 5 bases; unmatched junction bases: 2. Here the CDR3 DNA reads TGTGCCTTGGACAGGGGAAATGAAAAACTGTTTTTT. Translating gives CALDRGNEKLFF.

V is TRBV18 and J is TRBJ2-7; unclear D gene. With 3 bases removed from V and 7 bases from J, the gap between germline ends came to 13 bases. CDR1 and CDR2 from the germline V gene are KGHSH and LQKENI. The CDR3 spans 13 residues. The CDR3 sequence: CASSPLNGREQYF. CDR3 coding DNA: TGTGCCAGCTCACCCCTAAACGGCAGGGAGCAGTACTTC.

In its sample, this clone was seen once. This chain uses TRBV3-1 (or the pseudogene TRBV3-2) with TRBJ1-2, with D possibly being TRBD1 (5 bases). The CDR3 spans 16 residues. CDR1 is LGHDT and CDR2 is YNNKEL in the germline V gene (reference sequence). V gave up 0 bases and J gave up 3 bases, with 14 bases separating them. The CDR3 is CASSQDFQTAYYGYTF. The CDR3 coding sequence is TGTGCCAGCAGCCAAGATTTCCAGACAGCTTACTATGGCTACACCTTC.

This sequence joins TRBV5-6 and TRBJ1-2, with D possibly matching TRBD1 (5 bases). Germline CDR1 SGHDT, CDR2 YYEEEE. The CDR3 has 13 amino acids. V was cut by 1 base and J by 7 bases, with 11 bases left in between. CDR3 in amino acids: CASSLLIQGGYTF. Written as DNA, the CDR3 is TGTGCCAGCAGCTTGCTTATTCAGGGTGGCTACACCTTC.

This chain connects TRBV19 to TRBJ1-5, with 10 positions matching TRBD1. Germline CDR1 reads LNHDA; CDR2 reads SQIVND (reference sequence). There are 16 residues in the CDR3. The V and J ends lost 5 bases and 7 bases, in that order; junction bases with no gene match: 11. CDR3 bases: TGTGCCAGTAGTCCCGAGACAGGGGGCTTGTGGCAGCCCCAGCATTTT. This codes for CASSPETGGLWQPQHF.

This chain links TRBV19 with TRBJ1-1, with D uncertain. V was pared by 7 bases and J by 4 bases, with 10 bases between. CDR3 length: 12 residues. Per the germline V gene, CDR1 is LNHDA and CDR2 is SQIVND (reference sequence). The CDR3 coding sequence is TGTGCCAGTACTCGGGGTGGCACTGAAGCTTTCTTT. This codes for CASTRGGTEAFF. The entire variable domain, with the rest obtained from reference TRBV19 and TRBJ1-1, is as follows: DGGITQSPKYLFRKEGQNVTLSCEQNLNHDAMYWYRQDPGQGLRLIYYSQIVNDFQKGDIAEGYSVSREKKESFPLTVTSAQKNPTAFYLCASTRGGTEAFFGQGTRLTVV.

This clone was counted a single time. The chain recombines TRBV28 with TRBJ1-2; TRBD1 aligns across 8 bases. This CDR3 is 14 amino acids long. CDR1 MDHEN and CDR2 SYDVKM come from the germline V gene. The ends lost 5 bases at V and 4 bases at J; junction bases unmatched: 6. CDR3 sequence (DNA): TGTGCCAGCAGTGGACAGGGTTCCTTCTATGGCTACACCTTC. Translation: CASSGQGSFYGYTF.

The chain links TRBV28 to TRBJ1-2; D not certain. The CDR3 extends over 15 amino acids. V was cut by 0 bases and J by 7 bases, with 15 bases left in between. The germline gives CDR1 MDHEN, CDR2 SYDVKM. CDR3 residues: CASSLWNLGGGGYTF. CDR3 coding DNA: TGTGCCAGCAGTTTATGGAATCTGGGCGGAGGTGGCTACACCTTC.

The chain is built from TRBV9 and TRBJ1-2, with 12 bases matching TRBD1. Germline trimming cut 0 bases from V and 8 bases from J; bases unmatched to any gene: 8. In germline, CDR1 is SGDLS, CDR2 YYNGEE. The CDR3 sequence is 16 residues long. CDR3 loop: CASSVGGTGGAGGYTF. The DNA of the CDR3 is TGTGCCAGCAGCGTAGGAGGGACAGGGGGCGCCGGGGGCTACACCTTC. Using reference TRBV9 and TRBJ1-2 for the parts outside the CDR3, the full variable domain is DSGVTQTPKHLITATGQRVTLRCSPRSGDLSVYWYQQSLDQGLQFLIQYYNGEERAKGNILERFSAQQFPDLHSELNLSSLELGDSALYFCASSVGGTGGAGGYTFGSGTRLTVV.

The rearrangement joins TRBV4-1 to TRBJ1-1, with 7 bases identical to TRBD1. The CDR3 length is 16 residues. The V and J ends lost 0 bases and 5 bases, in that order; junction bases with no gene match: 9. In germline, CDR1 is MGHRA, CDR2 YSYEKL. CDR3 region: CASSQEAPGGRTEAFF. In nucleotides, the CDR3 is TGCGCCAGCAGCCAAGAGGCCCCAGGGGGAAGAACTGAAGCTTTCTTT.

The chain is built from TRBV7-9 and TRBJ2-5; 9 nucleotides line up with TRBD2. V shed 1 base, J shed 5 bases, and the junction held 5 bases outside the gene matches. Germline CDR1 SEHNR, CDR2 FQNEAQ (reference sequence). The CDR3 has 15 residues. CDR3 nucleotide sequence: TGTGCCAGCAGCTTAGTGGCGGGAGGGGAGGAGACCCAGTACTTC. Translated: CASSLVAGGEETQYF.

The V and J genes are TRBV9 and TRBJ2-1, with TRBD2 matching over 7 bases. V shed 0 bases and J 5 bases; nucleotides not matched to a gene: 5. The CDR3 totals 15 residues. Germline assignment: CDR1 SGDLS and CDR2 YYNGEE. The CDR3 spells CASSVEVGGDNEQFF. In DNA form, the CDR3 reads TGTGCCAGCAGCGTAGAGGTGGGAGGGGACAATGAGCAGTTCTTC. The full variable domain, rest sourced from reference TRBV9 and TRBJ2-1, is DSGVTQTPKHLITATGQRVTLRCSPRSGDLSVYWYQQSLDQGLQFLIQYYNGEERAKGNILERFSAQQFPDLHSELNLSSLELGDSALYFCASSVEVGGDNEQFFGPGTRLTVL.

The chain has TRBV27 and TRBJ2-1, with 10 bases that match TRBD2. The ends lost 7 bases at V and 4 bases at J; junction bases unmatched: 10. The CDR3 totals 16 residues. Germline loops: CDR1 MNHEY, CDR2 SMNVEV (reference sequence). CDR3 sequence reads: CASTPRTLAGYNEQFF. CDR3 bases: TGTGCCAGCACCCCGAGGACACTAGCGGGGTACAATGAGCAGTTCTTC.

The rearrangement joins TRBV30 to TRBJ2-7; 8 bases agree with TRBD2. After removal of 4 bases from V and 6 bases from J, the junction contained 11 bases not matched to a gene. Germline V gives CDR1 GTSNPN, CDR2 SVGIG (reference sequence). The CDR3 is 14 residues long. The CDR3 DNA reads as TGTGCCTGGAATAAACGTCGGGAGGGCCTCGAGCAGTACTTC. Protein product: CAWNKRREGLEQYF.

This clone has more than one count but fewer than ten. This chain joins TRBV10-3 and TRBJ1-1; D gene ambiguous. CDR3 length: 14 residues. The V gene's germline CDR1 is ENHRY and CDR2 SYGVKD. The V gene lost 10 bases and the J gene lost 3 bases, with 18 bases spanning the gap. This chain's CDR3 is CATVYSVVYTEAFF. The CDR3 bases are TGTGCCACCGTTTATTCGGTGGTTTACACTGAAGCTTTCTTT.

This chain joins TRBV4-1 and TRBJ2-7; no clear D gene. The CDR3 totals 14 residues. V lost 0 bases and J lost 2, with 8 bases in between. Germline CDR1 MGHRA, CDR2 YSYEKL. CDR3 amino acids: CASSQDHPAYEQYF. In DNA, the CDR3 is TGCGCCAGCAGCCAAGACCACCCAGCCTACGAGCAGTACTTC.